This record covers a single T cell receptor (beta chain). Its target is not known. These data belong to a study of STAT5B mutations in CD4+ large granular lymphocyte leukemia. Study-wide points: The CD4+ versus CD8+ T-LGLL clonality difference may reflect limited sample size.

This CDR3 has 17 amino acids. Trimming removed 4 bases at V and 0 bases at J, with 13 bases between. Germline CDR1 MNHNS, CDR2 SASEGT. Using immunoSEQ multiplex PCR, the repertoire was profiled, and TCRdb retains in-frame clones only, with some absent. The sample shows approximately 52,000 clones, roughly 70% of them seen only once. The TCR originated in a human donor in good health. The chain links TRBV6-1 to TRBJ2-6; weak D call: TRBD1 (5 bases). The sequencing sample was made of CD4+ T cells from blood buffy coats. CDR3 DNA sequence: TGTGCCAGCAGTGGCATAATAAGGGGCTCTGGGGCCAACGTCCTGACTTTC. It encodes CASSGIIRGSGANVLTF.